The rows below give T cell receptor beta chains drawn from one sample of a study of blood T cell repertoires in COVID-19. Repertoires were generated with immunoSEQ multiplex PCR, while TCRdb's copy carries only in-frame clones and drops some. The sample includes around 250,000 clones, 90% to 95% of them seen just once. The sequencing input was PBMCs or T cells enriched from blood (not recorded which). Every receptor here comes from a human donor in a cohort exposed to, infected with or recovered from COVID-19 (not recorded which). The donor label of this sample is uncertain. CDR3s include the opening cysteine and the closing phenylalanine or tryptophan. Each record gives: CDR3 length, J gene, V gene, CDR3 protein.

length: 15
J: TRBJ2-1
V: TRBV9
CDR3: CASSVTGTGSDEQFF

length: 14
J: TRBJ1-4
V: TRBV27
CDR3: CASGRQGFNEKLFF

length: 14
J: TRBJ1-2
V: TRBV30
CDR3: CAWSRDRLSYGYTF

length: 12
J: TRBJ1-2
V: TRBV30
CDR3: CAVGTGGYGYTF

length: 16
J: TRBJ2-2
V: TRBV4-1
CDR3: CASSQLGGLGAGELFF

length: 12
J: TRBJ1-2
V: TRBV2
CDR3: CARGGVGSGYTF

length: 16
J: TRBJ1-4
V: TRBV27
CDR3: CASRPWAGQLNEKLFF

length: 13
J: TRBJ1-2
V: TRBV5-1
CDR3: CASSLNRNYGYTF

length: 12
J: TRBJ2-7
V: TRBV10-2
CDR3: CASRTGSEGQYF

length: 16
J: TRBJ2-3
V: TRBV13
CDR3: CASSLGSSGNTDTQYF

length: 13
J: TRBJ2-2
V: TRBV11-2
CDR3: CASSPQGTGELFF

length: 14
J: TRBJ2-7
V: TRBV6-2/TRBV6-3
CDR3: CASSYSGASTQQYF

length: 17
J: TRBJ2-2
V: TRBV7-8
CDR3: CASSLNRDRGQGGELFF

length: 12
J: TRBJ2-5
V: TRBV18
CDR3: CASSPPSETQYF

length: 13
J: TRBJ2-5
V: TRBV23-1
CDR3: CASSQTGLETQYF

length: 12
J: TRBJ2-7
V: TRBV25-1
CDR3: CASSGQGNEQYF

length: 10
J: TRBJ1-2
V: TRBV2
CDR3: CASRAYGYTF

length: 16
J: TRBJ2-1
V: TRBV10-3
CDR3: CAISESRGGWINEQFF

length: 13
J: TRBJ2-7
V: TRBV5-4
CDR3: CASSLLGGNEQYF

length: 18
J: TRBJ2-3
V: TRBV11-2
CDR3: CASSLDRFQRGGTDTQYF

length: 15
J: TRBJ1-5
V: TRBV5-1
CDR3: CASSEGTEAGQPQHF

length: 17
J: TRBJ2-2
V: TRBV5-1
CDR3: CASSLLAGPTNTGELFF

length: 12
J: TRBJ2-1
V: TRBV7-2
CDR3: CASSPGHDEQFF

length: 17
J: TRBJ1-3
V: TRBV2
CDR3: CASSPNPGIRGGNTIYF

length: 12
J: TRBJ1-2
V: TRBV19
CDR3: CASSTSGVGYTF

length: 15
J: TRBJ2-7
V: TRBV6-5
CDR3: CASSLVGDSHYEQYF

length: 14
J: TRBJ1-5
V: TRBV5-1
CDR3: CASSTRQGGQPQHF

length: 14
J: TRBJ2-3
V: TRBV27
CDR3: CASSSGGGPDTQYF

length: 14
J: TRBJ2-7
V: TRBV19
CDR3: CASSIRRDSYEQYF

length: 16
J: TRBJ2-1
V: TRBV5-1
CDR3: CASSIARDSWDNDLFF

length: 15
J: TRBJ1-5
V: TRBV30
CDR3: CAWSVRGTGNQPQHF

length: 15
J: TRBJ2-1
V: TRBV6-2/TRBV6-3
CDR3: CASSDSGATVNEQFF

length: 15
J: TRBJ1-1
V: TRBV4-3
CDR3: CASSQEMQGNTEAFF

length: 14
J: TRBJ2-7
V: TRBV18
CDR3: CASSPRGSPYEQYF

length: 13
J: TRBJ2-2
V: TRBV19
CDR3: CASSIGGDGELFF

length: 17
J: TRBJ1-2
V: TRBV27
CDR3: CASSRDSSNYKIYGYTF

length: 15
J: TRBJ2-7
V: TRBV6-1
CDR3: CASSDPRDRLIEQYF

length: 20
J: TRBJ1-5
V: TRBV12-5
CDR3: CASGLVSVQGQNIGNQPQHF

length: 14
J: TRBJ1-4
V: TRBV4-2
CDR3: CASSQGQNNEKLFF

length: 18
J: TRBJ1-6
V: TRBV10-2
CDR3: CASSDSLAPRVVDSPLHF

length: 15
J: TRBJ1-2
V: TRBV29-1
CDR3: CSVDSPGPRGYGYTF

length: 13
J: TRBJ1-4
V: TRBV7-9
CDR3: CASSLEGAGQAFF

length: 13
J: TRBJ2-5
V: TRBV2
CDR3: CASGRTGGETQYF

length: 13
J: TRBJ1-2
V: TRBV9
CDR3: CASSSQTGIGYTF

length: 14
J: TRBJ1-2
V: TRBV19
CDR3: CASSMDPRAGGYTF